A selection of T cell receptor beta chains follows, all from one sample in a study of Ad26.COV2.S vaccination and SARS-CoV-2 variants. The table came from immunoSEQ multiplex PCR; TCRdb's copy has only in-frame clones and leaves some out. The sample yields 300,000 to 400,000 clones, 88% seen once. The material was peripheral blood, obtained in a trial of Ad26.COV2.S vaccine versus placebo. These receptors originate from a person between 18 and 65 years old who received the Ad26.COV2.S COVID-19 vaccine or a placebo. Each CDR3 is given with its conserved first and last residue. D genes are given only for firm matches. Not every row has a clone size; where given, it reads once, few, many or a size class.

TRBJ1-1,14,TRBV19,-,-,TGTGCCAGTAGGGTAAAGTTGACCAGGACTGAAGCTTTCTTT,CASRVKLTRTEAFF
TRBJ2-5,12,TRBV18,-,once,TGTGCCAGCTCACCAGGGAGGGAGACCCAGTACTTC,CASSPGRETQYF
TRBJ1-2,16,TRBV7-2,-,-,TGTGCCAGCAGCCCCCCCCCGGGTCCGCTGACCTATGGCTACACCTTC,CASSPPPGPLTYGYTF
TRBJ2-1,14,TRBV19,-,-,TGTGCCAGTAGTACTACTGGACAGAATAATGAGCAGTTCTTC,CASSTTGQNNEQFF
TRBJ1-2,13,TRBV7-2,-,-,TGTGCCAGCAGCTTTCAGGGAGAATATGGCTACACCTTC,CASSFQGEYGYTF
TRBJ1-2,13,TRBV19,-,-,TGTGCCAGTAGCGATTTTACAGGGTTTGGCTACACCTTC,CASSDFTGFGYTF
TRBJ1-6,14,TRBV6-5,-,-,TGTGCCAGCAGTTATGGGTCAAGCGAGTCACCCCTCCACTTT,CASSYGSSESPLHF
TRBJ1-1,16,TRBV4-3,TRBD1,-,TGCGCCAGCAGCCAAGATTCGGGACAGATCTACACTGAAGCTTTCTTT,CASSQDSGQIYTEAFF
TRBJ1-3,14,TRBV30,-,-,TGTGCCTGGAGGGACCGCGTCTCTGGAAACACCATATATTTT,CAWRDRVSGNTIYF
TRBJ2-3,15,TRBV28,TRBD2,-,TGTGCCAGCAGCTCCTCGGGACTAGCGACAGATACGCAGTATTTT,CASSSSGLATDTQYF
TRBJ1-2,13,TRBV19,-,-,TGTGCCAGTAGTATCGGGACTAACTATGGCTACACCTTC,CASSIGTNYGYTF